This T cell receptor beta chain was profiled in a study of blood T cell repertoires in COVID-19 (dated by TCRdb to the early 2020s). Regarding the study in general: Samples covering the acute and convalescent phases of COVID-19 were provided by collaborators in the United States, Italy and Spain. The dataset comprised deeply sampled blood TCRbeta repertoires from subjects exposed to, actively infected with, or recovered from COVID-19. Where available, HLA class I and class II types were obtained from metadata supplied by the sample provider rather than from assay-based typing. The repertoires were released in a freely available public database meant as a resource for research on the immune response to SARS-CoV-2. The prospective study material was composed of cDNA or gDNA derived from T cells, B-cell-depleted T cells, or PBMCs. Samples were obtained from the ongoing ImmuneRACE study (first 160 participants) and from 1,254 subjects provided by 6 global collaborators. A de-identified subject ID, COVID-19 status, age in years and sex were almost always included in the sample metadata.

Concerning this clone: No antigen is known for it. The input lacks base qualities; no much larger clone sits a single base away.

The immunoSEQ Assay, a bias-controlled multiplex PCR, was used to amplify TCRbeta CDR3 regions from genomic DNA. The authors' pipeline ran thus. The number of nucleated cells in each sample was estimated from the amplification of reference gene primers within the assay. Sequence reads were collapsed and filtered to measure the absolute abundance of every unique TCRbeta CDR3 rearrangement. Productive Simpson clonality was computed per sample as the square root of Simpson's diversity index over productive rearrangements. TCRdb took this table from immuneACCESS and kept in-frame rearrangements with V and J called. Such tables lack part of the clones; where checked against another copy, unresolved V genes explain under half of the gap, and the rest is unexplained. V and J calls and clone size are copied from that table; D and trimming were computed from the DNA. A total of around 380,000 clones appear in this sample, roughly four fifths of them only once. The leading ten clones occupy under 1.2% of the sample.

Study-wide conclusions, independent of this receptor: Clinical and demographic metadata were provided uncurated, with the amount varying by source and participant.

V lost 1 base and J lost 4 bases, and the count of bases not matched to a germline gene is 6. The CDR3 holds 15 amino acids from the cysteine to the phenylalanine. The kept DNA is CDR3 alone, 45 bases in frame from the first base. For CDR1 and CDR2, the germline V gene (reference sequence) lists SEHNR and FQNEAQ. The collaborating institutions used their own protocols to collect whole blood in K2EDTA tubes. For TCRbeta analysis, collaborators shipped samples as frozen whole blood, isolated PBMCs, or DNA extracted from either of those sample types. The V and J segments used are TRBV7-9 and TRBJ1-1, with 7 bases matching TRBD1. The material sequenced was peripheral blood. This receptor was taken from a human donor with acute or convalescent COVID-19. The donor label of this sample is uncertain. The sequenced DNA is TGTGCCAGCAGCTTAGGAGGGACAGTTGGCACTGAAGCTTTCTTT. Its protein reads: CASSLGGTVGTEAFF.